The 15 T cell receptor beta chains below all came from one sample that was sequenced in a study of regulatory and conventional T cells in RAG deficiency. Sequencing was performed with immunoSEQ multiplex PCR; in TCRdb, only in-frame clones are kept and a portion is missing. Of almost 35,000 clones listed, approximately 80% are singletons. Conventional CD4+ T cells were sorted from blood as CD25-low CD127-high cells. These sequences were also reported in another study, on regulatory T cells. That paper adds: The primer mix had 52 TRBV and 13 TRBJ primers.

Sample: CD4+ effector T cells sorted from blood. These TCRs come from a human donor in good health.

This chain connects TRBV7-3 to TRBJ2-1; 11 bases align to TRBD1. CDR1 and CDR2 (germline): SGHTA, FQGTGA. V trimming: 2 bases; J trimming: 6 bases; junction bases outside the gene matches: 3. This CDR3 is built from 15 residues. CDR3 bases: TGTGCCAGCAGCTTACCGGGGACAGGGGGCAATGAGCAGTTCTTC. Its protein is CASSLPGTGGNEQFF.

Here the CDR3 DNA reads TGCAGCGTTGACCCCGGGTTTCAAGAGACCCAGTACTTC. Amino acids: CSVDPGFQETQYF. V usage is TRBV29-1 and J usage is TRBJ2-5; D is unclear. The ends were cut back, 3 bases at V and 2 bases at J, with 10 bases in the middle. The CDR3 sequence is 13 residues long. In germline, CDR1 is SQVTM, CDR2 ANQGSEA.

This clone was counted once. Written as DNA, the CDR3 is TGTGCCAGCAGATTCCTTGGAGGGCAGGGCTACACCTTC. Translation: CASRFLGGQGYTF. This rearrangement joins TRBV6-5 to TRBJ1-2; D not certain. Germline CDR1 MNHEY, CDR2 SVGAGI. The V end lost 6 bases, the J end lost 8 bases, and 16 bases lay between the germline ends. The CDR3 consists of 13 residues.

This clone was counted between two and nine times. As DNA, the CDR3 is TGCGCCAGCAGCTCCGGGTCAGGGGCTGATGAAAAACTGTTTTTT. Amino acids: CASSSGSGADEKLFF. The chain combines TRBV5-1 with TRBJ1-4, with D maybe TRBD1 (6 bases). Germline-derived CDR1 and CDR2 are SGHRS and YFSETQ. The CDR3 is 15 residues long. V dropped 3 bases and J dropped 6 bases, with 15 bases sitting between them. Full variable domain (outside the CDR3, taken from reference TRBV5-1 and TRBJ1-4): KAGVTQTPRYLIKTRGQQVTLSCSPISGHRSVSWYQQTPGQGLQFLFEYFSETQRNKGNFPGRFSGRQFSNSRSEMNVSTLELGDSALYLCASSSGSGADEKLFFGSGTQLSVL.

The V gene is TRBV5-4, the J gene TRBJ2-7; D may match TRBD1 or TRBD2 (5 bases each). The length of the CDR3 is 15 residues. In germline, CDR1 is SGHNT, CDR2 YYREEE (reference sequence). With 3 bases removed from V and 0 bases from J, the gap between germline ends came to 13 bases. The CDR3 here is CASSSRRGYSYEQYF. In nucleotides, the CDR3 is TGTGCCAGCAGCTCAAGACGGGGCTACTCCTACGAGCAGTACTTC.

This clone has a single count. The gene calls are TRBV7-3 and TRBJ1-1, with D possibly TRBD1 on 5 matching bases. Trimming removed 1 base from V and 4 bases from J, with 13 bases in between. CDR1 SGHTA and CDR2 FQGTGA come from the germline V gene. The CDR3 loop spans 15 amino acids. CDR3 loop: CASSLMGSGSTEAFF. DNA for the CDR3: TGTGCCAGCAGCTTAATGGGGTCAGGGAGCACTGAAGCTTTCTTT.

This clone was seen only a few times. The V and J genes are TRBV28 and TRBJ1-2; the match to TRBD1 covers 10 bases. Germline CDR1 reads MDHEN; CDR2 reads SYDVKM. This CDR3 has 13 residues. V shed 6 bases and J 8 bases; nucleotides not matched to a gene: 6. The CDR3 here is CASRPGTGDGYTF. CDR3 sequence (DNA): TGTGCCAGCAGGCCCGGGACAGGGGACGGCTACACCTTC.

This clone was picked up one time. The V and J genes are TRBV6-5 and TRBJ1-5; TRBD1 matches 7 bases. V lost 4 bases and J lost 6; bases outside the gene matches: 3. This CDR3 spans 13 amino acids. The germline V gene encodes CDR1 MNHEY and CDR2 SVGAGI. CDR3 region: CASSLGGGQPQHF. In DNA form, the CDR3 reads TGTGCCAGCAGTTTAGGGGGCGGTCAGCCCCAGCATTTT.

This chain uses TRBV27 with TRBJ2-3, with 10 positions matching TRBD1. The CDR3 is 15 residues long. The V gene's germline CDR1 is MNHEY and CDR2 SMNVEV (reference sequence). The ends lost 6 bases at V and 5 bases at J; junction bases unmatched: 8. DNA for the CDR3: TGTGCCAGCAGAGTGTTCGGGACAGGGGTAGATACGCAGTATTTT. As protein: CASRVFGTGVDTQYF.

This clone has more than one count but fewer than ten. The chain recombines TRBV28 with TRBJ2-7; TRBD1 matches at 7 bases. J lost 3 bases, V lost 3 bases, and 11 bases had no gene match. This CDR3 is built from 16 residues. Germline V gene sequence: CDR1 MDHEN, CDR2 SYDVKM. The CDR3 nucleotides read TGTGCCAGCAGTTTGCGACAGGGACCCCAGGGCTACGAGCAGTACTTC. It specifies CASSLRQGPQGYEQYF.

This clone was observed a few times. The chain employs TRBV9 and TRBJ1-3, with D possibly TRBD1 on 5 matching bases. Trimming stripped 2 bases from V and 2 bases from J, with 11 bases between. The CDR3 consists of 15 residues. CDR1 and CDR2 (germline): SGDLS, YYNGEE. The CDR3 DNA follows: TGTGCCAGCAGCGTGTCCTGGGGCGCTGGAAACACCATATATTTT. Protein product: CASSVSWGAGNTIYF.

V gene TRBV6-1 combines with J gene TRBJ2-7, with unresolved D. Trimming cost V 4 bases and J 4 bases, with 14 bases left between them. Germline CDR1 is MNHNS and CDR2 is SASEGT. The CDR3 is made up of 14 amino acids. CDR3 sequence reads: CASSVRSDGYEQYF. CDR3 nucleotides: TGTGCCAGCAGTGTCCGCTCGGACGGTTACGAGCAGTACTTC.

The chain is built from TRBV6-1 and TRBJ1-4; 10 bases align to TRBD1. Germline lookup yields CDR1 MNHNS and CDR2 SASEGT. Trimming cost V 4 bases and J 8 bases; bases outside gene matches: 1. The CDR3 consists of 13 residues. CDR3 coding DNA: TGTGCCAGCAGTGCGGACAGGGGGGAAAAACTGTTTTTT. This sequence encodes CASSADRGEKLFF.

The chain recombines TRBV18 with TRBJ2-3; TRBD2 aligns across 8 bases. Trimming cost V 0 bases and J 2 bases; bases outside gene matches: 4. Germline lookup yields CDR1 KGHSH and CDR2 LQKENI. The CDR3 consists of 16 residues. CDR3 coding DNA: TGTGCCAGCTCACCACCTCTCGGGGGGGCCACAGATACGCAGTATTTT. The encoded protein is CASSPPLGGATDTQYF. The whole variable domain, filled in from reference TRBV18 and TRBJ2-3, reads NAGVMQNPRHLVRRRGQEARLRCSPMKGHSHVYWYRQLPEEGLKFMVYLQKENIIDESGMPKERFSAEFPKEGPSILRIQQVVRGDSAAYFCASSPPLGGATDTQYFGPGTRLTVL.

This chain joins TRBV5-1 and TRBJ2-1, with D unclear. The CDR3 runs 16 residues. Trimming stripped 5 bases from V and 6 bases from J, with 21 bases between. Germline CDR1 is SGHRS and CDR2 is YFSETQ. For the CDR3, the DNA is TGCGCCAGCAGTCTAGATCCCCCTGGGATGGGCAATGAGCAGTTCTTC. Translated: CASSLDPPGMGNEQFF.